A single sample gave rise to the 17 T cell receptor beta chains below, sequenced in a study of cytomegalovirus exposure and HLA in healthy donors (dated by TCRdb to 2016 to 2017). Library preparation employed the immunoSEQ multiplex PCR assay. For the multiplex PCR, a mixture combining 60 forward primers for TCR Vbeta segments and 13 reverse primers for TCR Jbeta segments was used. The immuneACCESS repertoire file appears here via TCRdb, limited to in-frame rearrangements. These files lack a portion of the clones; in checked studies, under half of the deficit traces to unresolved V genes, and the cause of the others is not known. The sample table contains roughly 150,000 clones; only one count was recorded for about four fifths of them. The ten largest make up around 0.96% of the sample. The sample taken for sequencing was PBMCs. All receptors come from a young man in good health and CMV-seronegative.

As regards this clone: At one end, the junction sequence differs from germline, possibly due to a read error. V gene TRBV7-7 combines with J gene TRBJ2-1; D unresolved. This CDR3 spans 15 amino acids. In germline, CDR1 is SSHAT, CDR2 FNYEAQ (reference sequence). The CDR3 sequence is CASSPTERSYNEQFF. The CDR3, as DNA: TGTGCTAGCAGCCCGACGGAGAGGTCCTACAATGAGCAGTTCTTC.

The V and J genes are TRBV10-3 and TRBJ1-5; D ambiguous. The germline gives CDR1 ENHRY, CDR2 SYGVKD. This CDR3 is built from 13 residues. Trimming left V 4 bases short and J 4 bases short, with 8 bases between. CDR3 sequence: CAISAGLNQPQHF. CDR3 nucleotides: TGTGCCATCAGTGCTGGGCTAAATCAGCCCCAGCATTTT.

V gene TRBV4-1 combines with J gene TRBJ1-2, with D perhaps matching TRBD1 (6 bases). Germline V lookup: CDR1 MGHRA, CDR2 YSYEKL. The length of the CDR3 is 17 residues. Deletions cut 0 bases from V and 4 bases from J, with 18 bases between. CDR3 loop: CASSQDLRQGNSYGYTF. The CDR3 DNA sequence: TGCGCCAGCAGCCAAGATCTTCGGCAGGGGAATAGCTATGGCTACACCTTC.

This chain joins TRBV13 and TRBJ2-5, with 7 bases identical to TRBD2. The DNA end is a closer match to TRBJ2-7, so the J assignment may be wrong. This CDR3 region has 15 residues. Germline CDR1 is PRHDT and CDR2 is FYEKMQ (reference sequence). DNA of the CDR3: TGTGCCAGCAGCTTGGCTGGGGGGGGATCCTACGAGCAGTACTTC. Its protein is CASSLAGGGSYEQYF.

This sequence joins TRBV10-3 and TRBJ2-2; TRBD2 is a possible D gene (6 bases). The CDR3 length is 16 residues. Trimming took off 4 bases at V and 3 bases at J, with 15 bases between the two ends. Germline V lookup: CDR1 ENHRY, CDR2 SYGVKD. The CDR3, as DNA: TGTGCCATCAGTGGCGCGATAGCGGAGTACACCGGGGAGCTGTTTTTT. The encoded protein is CAISGAIAEYTGELFF.

This clone was counted a few times. The rearrangement joins TRBV5-1 to TRBJ2-1, with 9 positions matching TRBD1. This CDR3 is 15 amino acids long. Germline trimming cut 2 bases from V and 9 bases from J; bases unmatched to any gene: 9. The germline V gene has CDR1 SGHRS and CDR2 YFSETQ. The CDR3 DNA follows: TGCGCCAGCAGCTTTAGGGGGACAGGGAGCACTGAGCAGTTCTTC. Encoded protein: CASSFRGTGSTEQFF. The full variable domain, completed using reference TRBV5-1 and TRBJ2-1, is KAGVTQTPRYLIKTRGQQVTLSCSPISGHRSVSWYQQTPGQGLQFLFEYFSETQRNKGNFPGRFSGRQFSNSRSEMNVSTLELGDSALYLCASSFRGTGSTEQFFGPGTRLTVL.

V and J are TRBV19 and TRBJ2-3; 8 positions match TRBD2. This CDR3 has 16 residues. In germline, CDR1 is LNHDA, CDR2 SQIVND (reference sequence). Trimming took 5 bases from V and 2 from J; bases not matched to a gene: 9. CDR3 nucleotide sequence: TGTGCCAGTAGTCTTCTAAGCGGGAGCCCCACAGATACGCAGTATTTT. Amino acids: CASSLLSGSPTDTQYF.

The chain links TRBV5-1 to TRBJ2-7; perhaps TRBD2 as D (5 bases). Trimming stripped 4 bases from V and 6 bases from J, with 17 bases between. The germline gives CDR1 SGHRS, CDR2 YFSETQ. CDR3 length: 14 residues. The CDR3 spells CASSTGLGGPEQYF. The DNA of the CDR3 is TGCGCCAGCAGCACCGGCCTCGGAGGTCCCGAGCAGTACTTC. The full variable domain, its missing parts supplied by reference TRBV5-1 and TRBJ2-7, is KAGVTQTPRYLIKTRGQQVTLSCSPISGHRSVSWYQQTPGQGLQFLFEYFSETQRNKGNFPGRFSGRQFSNSRSEMNVSTLELGDSALYLCASSTGLGGPEQYFGPGTRLTVT.

The chain links TRBV5-1 to TRBJ2-7, with 9 bases lining up with TRBD1. CDR1 and CDR2 from the germline V gene are SGHRS and YFSETQ. CDR3 length: 14 residues. With 4 bases clipped from V and 4 bases from J, the junction kept 6 bases outside the gene matches. CDR3 sequence reads: CASSASTGGYEQYF. CDR3 in DNA: TGCGCCAGCAGCGCTTCGACAGGGGGTTACGAGCAGTACTTC.

The V gene is TRBV28, the J gene TRBJ1-5; TRBD1 is a possible D gene (5 bases). Germline CDR1 MDHEN, CDR2 SYDVKM. The CDR3 length is 15 residues. Deletions cut 6 bases from V and 4 bases from J, with 16 bases between. Here the CDR3 reads CASSLETASNQPQHF. CDR3 DNA sequence: TGTGCCAGCAGCCTAGAGACAGCCTCAAATCAGCCCCAGCATTTT. The whole variable domain, filled in from reference TRBV28 and TRBJ1-5, reads DVKVTQSSRYLVKRTGEKVFLECVQDMDHENMFWYRQDPGLGLRLIYFSYDVKMKEKGDIPEGYSVSREKKERFSLILESASTNQTSMYLCASSLETASNQPQHFGDGTRLSIL.

The chain recombines TRBV6-5 with TRBJ2-5; TRBD1 matches 10 bases. The length of the CDR3 is 14 residues. CDR1 and CDR2 (germline): MNHEY, SVGAGI. V shed 5 bases, J shed 4 bases, and the junction held 4 bases outside the gene matches. The CDR3 loop is CASSPDRGLETQYF. In nucleotides, the CDR3 is TGTGCCAGCAGTCCCGACAGGGGGCTAGAGACCCAGTACTTC.

This sequence joins TRBV2 and TRBJ2-7, with TRBD2 matching over 13 bases. Germline V lookup: CDR1 SNHLY, CDR2 FYNNEI. V dropped 10 bases and J dropped 2; count of bases not matched to a gene: 8. The length of the CDR3 is 15 residues. CDR3 in DNA: TGTGCCACCAATGCCGGGACTAGCGGGGCCTACGAGCAGTACTTC. Its protein product is CATNAGTSGAYEQYF.

The gene calls are TRBV9 and TRBJ2-1; D is undetermined. V lost 0 bases and J lost 4, with 2 bases in between. This CDR3 spans 12 amino acids. Germline V gives CDR1 SGDLS, CDR2 YYNGEE. CDR3 in DNA: TGTGCCAGCAGCGTAGCTTACAATGAGCAGTTCTTC. It is translated as CASSVAYNEQFF.

V is TRBV7-6 and J is TRBJ2-7; 9 positions match TRBD1. The germline V gene has CDR1 SGHVS and CDR2 FNYEAQ. The V gene end was trimmed by 0 bases and the J gene end by 5 bases; junction bases not matched to a gene: 2. The CDR3 loop spans 14 amino acids. The CDR3: CASSLAGTGNEQYF. The DNA of the CDR3 is TGTGCCAGCAGCTTAGCCGGGACAGGGAACGAGCAGTACTTC.

The CDR3 sequence is CASSSRLGSSSSYEQYF. DNA for the CDR3: TGCGCCAGCAGCTCCCGCCTTGGCAGTTCCAGCTCCTACGAGCAGTACTTC. The V gene is TRBV5-1, the J gene TRBJ2-7; D unclear. CDR3 size: 17 residues. Trimming left V 3 bases short and J 0 bases short, with 19 bases between. Germline CDR1 reads SGHRS; CDR2 reads YFSETQ.

The CDR3 reads CASSTTGIGEQYF. The CDR3 nucleotides read TGTGCCAGCAGCACCACAGGGATCGGCGAGCAGTACTTC. V is TRBV7-2 and J is TRBJ2-7, with D possibly TRBD1 on 6 matching bases. Germline loops: CDR1 SGHTA, CDR2 FQGNSA. This CDR3 contains 13 residues. V lost 5 bases and J 6 bases, leaving 14 bases between the germline ends.

The chain combines TRBV6-4 with TRBJ2-2; D is ambiguous. Germline CDR1 is MRHNA and CDR2 is SNTAGT. Trimming left V 4 bases short and J 8 bases short, with 8 bases between. The CDR3 has 12 residues. CDR3: CASSGSEGELFF. In nucleotides, the CDR3 is TGTGCCAGCAGTGGAAGCGAGGGGGAGCTGTTTTTT.